This TCR beta chain was identified in a study of somatic mutations in cytotoxic T cells in rheumatoid arthritis. Study summary: Immediately following diagnosis and ahead of any treatment, patient blood (approximately 30 ml EDTA) was drawn.

Using immunoSEQ multiplex PCR, the repertoire was profiled, and TCRdb retains in-frame clones only, with some absent. The sample has around 15,000 clones; roughly 80% are singletons. Study-wide results and limits: There was no significant difference in CD8+ T-cell clonality between rheumatoid arthritis patients and age-matched healthy controls.

The V gene's germline CDR1 is MNHNS and CDR2 SASEGT. This CDR3 has 14 amino acids. Losses at the gene ends were 4 bases for V and 4 bases for J; bases not matched to a gene: 4. About this clone: Its cognate antigen is unknown.

Specimen: CD8+ T cells sorted from blood. This TCR was sampled from an adult with rheumatoid arthritis. This chain connects TRBV6-1 to TRBJ2-3, with 8 bases identical to TRBD2. CDR3 in amino acids: CASSGLAGADTQYF. In DNA, the CDR3 is TGTGCCAGCAGTGGGCTAGCGGGCGCAGATACGCAGTATTTT.